This T cell receptor (beta chain) was recorded in a study of cytomegalovirus exposure and HLA in healthy donors. Primers for the PCR totalled 60 Vbeta and 13 Jbeta. TCRdb's table, derived via immunoSEQ multiplex PCR, lists solely in-frame clones and lacks some. This sample has about 140,000 clones, with over 70% found just once. V dropped 3 bases and J dropped 2 bases, with 15 bases sitting between them. The CDR3 length is 16 residues. The germline gives CDR1 SGHTA, CDR2 FQGTGA. This clonotype originated in a woman aged 40 to 55 in good health and CMV-seronegative. The genes are TRBV7-3 and TRBJ2-3; a possible D gene is TRBD1 (5 bases). Material for sequencing was PBMCs. CDR3 sequence (DNA): TGTGCCAGCAGCTTCGGTGGGGCCCGACCCACAGATACGCAGTATTTT. The encoded protein is CASSFGGARPTDTQYF.